This TCR beta chain was found in a study of T cell repertoires in ileal Crohn's disease. Across the whole study: Operated complications were stricturing disease (roughly 61%) and penetrating disease (39%). Biopsies of inflamed ileum from the surgical specimen form M0 samples.

Assay used: immunoSEQ multiplex PCR; TCRdb lists only in-frame clones, some missing. The sample contains roughly 6,600 clones, roughly four fifths of which appear only once. Germline V gene data show CDR1 as MDHEN and CDR2 as SYDVKM. V lost 5 bases and J lost 2, with 9 bases in between. The CDR3 has 13 residues. Time point specified: inflamed ileum from the surgical specimen. The TCR sequence derives from an adult with Crohn's disease. Sample: ileal tissue. The chain uses TRBV28 and TRBJ1-2; D gene uncertain. The CDR3 DNA reads as TGTGCCAGCAGTCCTCCGGGGAACTATGGCTACACCTTC. Translation: CASSPPGNYGYTF.